Following are 10 T cell receptor beta chains from one sample sequenced in a study of blood T cell repertoires in COVID-19. The data were produced by immunoSEQ multiplex PCR, yet TCRdb's version contains in-frame clones alone and is incomplete. The sample yields about 140,000 clones, 65% to 80% seen once. Sequencing used peripheral blood. These receptors were obtained from a man in his fifties or sixties with acute or convalescent COVID-19.

A few counts support this clone. The chain recombines TRBV30 with TRBJ2-1, with D maybe TRBD1 (6 bases). The V and J ends lost 3 bases and 0 bases respectively, with 15 bases between them. There are 16 residues in the CDR3. Germline values: CDR1 GTSNPN, CDR2 SVGIG (reference sequence). The CDR3 sequence: CAWSNAQGNSYNEQFF. CDR3 bases: TGTGCCTGGAGCAACGCTCAGGGGAACTCCTACAATGAGCAGTTCTTC.

This clone was seen a few times. The chain links TRBV7-2 to TRBJ2-2; tentative D call: TRBD2 (5 bases). CDR1 SGHTA and CDR2 FQGNSA come from the germline V gene. V gave up 5 bases and J gave up 5 bases, with 12 bases separating them. The CDR3 is 14 residues long. The chain's CDR3 is CASSVRRETGELFF. CDR3 nucleotides: TGTGCCAGCAGCGTAAGACGGGAAACCGGGGAGCTGTTTTTT.

This rearrangement joins TRBV10-3 to TRBJ2-3; possibly TRBD1 for D (6 bases). CDR1 is ENHRY and CDR2 is SYGVKD in the germline V gene. Trimming removed 0 bases at V and 1 base at J, with 8 bases between. The CDR3 is 15 amino acids. The CDR3 DNA reads TGTGCCATCAGTGAGTCACAGGGCCGCACAGATACGCAGTATTTT. Encoded protein: CAISESQGRTDTQYF.

V is TRBV18 and J is TRBJ2-7; tentative D call: TRBD2 (7 bases). Germline values: CDR1 KGHSH, CDR2 LQKENI. There are 14 residues in the CDR3. V lost 3 bases and J 5 bases, leaving 14 bases between the germline ends. In DNA form, the CDR3 reads TGTGCCAGCTCACCGAGGGAGGGGGAACACGAGCAGTACTTC. This gives the protein CASSPREGEHEQYF.

The chain links TRBV18 to TRBJ1-2; 8 bases line up with TRBD1. The CDR3 covers 14 residues. Germline CDR1 is KGHSH and CDR2 is LQKENI. With 0 bases clipped from V and 8 bases from J, the junction kept 5 bases outside the gene matches. CDR3 sequence: CASSPPQGARGYTF. Here the CDR3 DNA reads TGTGCCAGCTCACCACCGCAGGGGGCGAGAGGCTACACCTTC.

V gene TRBV3-1 (or the pseudogene TRBV3-2) combines with J gene TRBJ1-1; possible D gene TRBD1, 6 bases. Germline V gene data show CDR1 as LGHDT and CDR2 as YNNKEL (reference sequence). CDR3 size: 12 residues. The V and J ends lost 5 bases and 13 bases respectively, with 17 bases between them. This CDR3 reads CASSTLTGGRFF. CDR3 DNA: TGTGCCAGCAGCACCCTTACCGGGGGGCGTTTCTTT.

The V call is TRBV18, the J call TRBJ1-5, with D perhaps matching TRBD1 (5 bases). Germline CDR1 and CDR2: KGHSH and LQKENI. The CDR3 has 14 amino acids. Trimming removed 3 bases at V and 5 bases at J, with 11 bases between. CDR3 in amino acids: CASSPNRLDQPQHF. In DNA, the CDR3 is TGTGCCAGCTCACCGAACAGGTTAGATCAGCCCCAGCATTTT.

The table lists this clone with a few counts. The rearrangement uses TRBV9 and TRBJ2-7, with no clear D. Germline loops: CDR1 SGDLS, CDR2 YYNGEE. Trimming removed 0 bases at V and 0 bases at J, with 7 bases between. The CDR3 is made up of 14 amino acids. CDR3 DNA sequence: TGTGCCAGCAGCGTAGTTGACTCCTCCTACGAGCAGTACTTC. This codes for CASSVVDSSYEQYF. The full variable domain, with the rest looked up from reference TRBV9 and TRBJ2-7, is DSGVTQTPKHLITATGQRVTLRCSPRSGDLSVYWYQQSLDQGLQFLIQYYNGEERAKGNILERFSAQQFPDLHSELNLSSLELGDSALYFCASSVVDSSYEQYFGPGTRLTVT.

This clone showed up many times. The chain employs TRBV3-1 (or the pseudogene TRBV3-2) and TRBJ2-3; 9 bases match TRBD2. The germline V gene encodes CDR1 LGHDT and CDR2 YNNKEL (reference sequence). The CDR3 covers 16 residues. Losses at the gene ends were 1 base for V and 3 bases for J; bases not matched to a gene: 5. CDR3 sequence (DNA): TGTGCCAGCAGCCAAGGTATTAGCGGGAGTACAGATACGCAGTATTTT. It translates to CASSQGISGSTDTQYF.

V and J are TRBV21-1 and TRBJ1-4. TRBV21-1 is given as a pseudogene. This CDR3 comprises 16 residues. The chain's CDR3 is CASSRREGATNEKLFF. CDR3 coding DNA: TGTGCCAGCAGCAGGCGGGAGGGAGCAACTAATGAAAAACTGTTTTTT.